These 30 T cell receptor beta chains originate from one sample sequenced in a study of blood T cells in healthy people across ages (dated by TCRdb to about 2015). Library preparation was by 5' RACE. The reads were generated on an Illumina HiSeq 2500. A second PCR of roughly 6 to 12 cycles was performed with a sample-barcoded 5' primer and a J-beta primer mix. The public reads were reprocessed in TCRdb via fastp at Q25 and MiXCR, keeping in-frame beta chains. CDR3 protein sequences are deduplicated, and each keeps its most common genes and DNA. This sample comprises under 1 million distinct CDR3 sequences, 44% of them detected only once. Of the sample, about 21% is held by the ten largest clones. The sample was blood. The receptors were sampled from a man in his sixties in good health.

The chain carries TRBV9 and TRBJ2-1; no reliable D call. Trimming shortened V by 0 bases and J by 15 bases, and 16 bases separated the two germline ends. Germline CDR1 SGDLS, CDR2 YYNGEE. The CDR3 loop spans 13 amino acids. The CDR3 loop is CASSVDVPRPLFF. CDR3 DNA: TGTGCCAGCAGCGTAGATGTACCTCGGCCGCTGTTCTTC.

The V and J genes are TRBV20-1 and TRBJ2-5; 7 bases match TRBD1. Losses at the gene ends were 3 bases for V and 9 bases for J; bases not matched to a gene: 16. CDR3 length: 15 amino acids. The germline CDR1 and CDR2 sequences are DFQATT and SNEGSKA (reference sequence). The DNA for the CDR3 is TGCAGTGCTAGTGAAACCGGGACAGAAAAGAGACCCCAGTACTTC. Its translation: CSASETGTEKRPQYF.

The chain employs TRBV20-1 and TRBJ2-7; D is ambiguous. Germline CDR1 reads DFQATT; CDR2 reads SNEGSKA (reference sequence). Trimming pared 4 bases from V and 3 bases from J, leaving 10 bases between. CDR3 length: 12 amino acids. In nucleotides, the CDR3 is TGCAGTGCTACGCAATGGGGCTACGAGCAGTACTTC. This gives the protein CSATQWGYEQYF.

This chain joins TRBV29-1 and TRBJ2-1; TRBD2 aligns across 7 bases. The CDR3 is 15 amino acids. The germline gives CDR1 SQVTM, CDR2 ANQGSEA. With 5 bases clipped from V and 4 bases from J, the junction kept 11 bases outside the gene matches. CDR3 sequence (DNA): TGCAGCGTTTCAGAAGGGACTAACCTGTACAATGAGCAGTTCTTC. Its translation: CSVSEGTNLYNEQFF.

The chain is built from TRBV7-9 and TRBJ2-3, with 7 bases aligning to TRBD1. The CDR3 is made up of 17 amino acids. The germline gives CDR1 SEHNR, CDR2 FQNEAQ (reference sequence). V lost 1 base to trimming and J lost 2 bases; unmatched junction nucleotides: 9. The CDR3 sequence: CASSLDTGAISTDTQYF. CDR3 coding DNA: TGTGCCAGCAGCTTAGATACAGGGGCCATTTCCACAGATACGCAGTATTTT.

This clonotype was found many times. The CDR3 nucleotides read TGCGCCAGCAGCCAGGGTACCGGGACAGGGGGCGTTAATACGCAGTATTTT. This codes for CASSQGTGTGGVNTQYF. V is TRBV4-3 and J is TRBJ2-3, with 12 bases matching TRBD1. The V and J ends lost 3 bases and 7 bases, in that order; junction bases with no gene match: 11. The CDR3 is made up of 17 amino acids. Per the germline V gene, CDR1 is LGHNA and CDR2 is YSLEER.

This clonotype was detected only a few times. The V gene is TRBV9, the J gene TRBJ2-5; 8 positions agree with TRBD2. The V and J ends lost 6 bases and 5 bases, in that order; junction bases with no gene match: 9. Looked up from germline, CDR1 is SGDLS and CDR2 is YYNGEE. The CDR3 consists of 14 residues. The CDR3 DNA sequence: TGTGCCAGCACTGTCGGGGGGGCATCGGAGACCCAGTACTTC. Encoded protein: CASTVGGASETQYF.

This clonotype was seen more than once but under ten times. The V and J genes are TRBV6-5 and TRBJ1-6; TRBD1 matches 8 bases. Germline V gives CDR1 MNHEY, CDR2 SVGAGI. The V and J ends lost 0 bases and 10 bases, in that order; junction bases with no gene match: 8. The CDR3 contains 16 residues. CDR3 sequence reads: CASSYSIGQGNSPLHF. CDR3 DNA: TGTGCCAGCAGTTACTCTATTGGACAGGGTAACTCACCCCTCCACTTT.

This clonotype has a handful of counts. The chain carries TRBV7-3 and TRBJ1-1; D is possibly TRBD1 (5 bases). V was pared by 0 bases and J by 2 bases, with 10 bases between. This CDR3 contains 15 residues. Per germline, CDR1 SGHTA and CDR2 FQGTGA. CDR3 nucleotides: TGTGCCAGCAGCTTAACGAGGGGCCCAAACACTGAAGCTTTCTTT. Its protein product is CASSLTRGPNTEAFF.

In this sample, this clonotype turned up a few times. The chain carries TRBV7-2 and TRBJ2-5; 9 nucleotides agree with TRBD2. The CDR3 consists of 17 residues. Germline CDR1 reads SGHTA; CDR2 reads FQGNSA. The V segment lost 5 bases and the J segment 0 bases; nucleotides outside the gene matches: 10. Here the CDR3 DNA reads TGTGCCAGCAGCCCCCCGGCGGGGGGGATGTACCAAGAGACCCAGTACTTC. It is translated as CASSPPAGGMYQETQYF.

The chain recombines TRBV28 with TRBJ2-1; 9 positions match TRBD2. Trimming took 7 bases from V and 0 from J; bases not matched to a gene: 7. This CDR3 is 16 amino acids long. Germline V CDR1 and CDR2: MDHEN, SYDVKM. CDR3 DNA sequence: TGTGCCAGCACCCAAGCGGGGGGAAGCTCCTACAATGAGCAGTTCTTC. It encodes CASTQAGGSSYNEQFF.

This clonotype was picked up a small number of times. The chain carries TRBV12-3 or TRBV12-4 and TRBJ2-7; no clear D gene. The V gene lost 0 bases and the J gene lost 2 bases, with 5 bases spanning the gap. The CDR3 totals 13 residues. CDR3 in amino acids: CASSLATPYEQYF. The CDR3 DNA follows: TGTGCCAGCAGTTTAGCGACCCCCTACGAGCAGTACTTC.

This clonotype was detected ten times or more. The rearrangement joins TRBV6-1 to TRBJ1-5; a possible D gene is TRBD1 (5 bases). V lost 8 bases and J 2 bases, leaving 16 bases between the germline ends. Germline CDR1 and CDR2: MNHNS and SASEGT. The CDR3 has 15 amino acids. DNA of the CDR3: TGTGCCAGCGGGGACCGCGGGGGGGGCAATCAGCCCCAGCATTTT. This encodes CASGDRGGGNQPQHF.

Comments on this clonotype: A much larger clone lies one base from this, so it may be a read error. The V gene is TRBV7-2, the J gene TRBJ2-5, with D tentatively TRBD2 (6 bases). V was clipped by 8 bases and J by 5 bases, with 12 bases between them. Germline lookup yields CDR1 SGHTA and CDR2 FQGNSA. CDR3 length equals 12 residues. In DNA, the CDR3 is TGTGCCAGCCGACTAGTGGCGGAGACCCAGTACTTC. It is translated as CASRLVAETQYF. Together with reference TRBV7-2 and TRBJ2-5, the CDR3 gives the full variable domain: GAGVSQSPSNKVTEKGKDVELRCDPISGHTALYWYRQSLGQGLEFLIYFQGNSAPDKSGLPSDRFSAERTGGSVSTLTIQRTQQEDSAVYLCASRLVAETQYFGPGTRLLVL.

This rearrangement joins TRBV7-2 to TRBJ2-3; TRBD2 agrees at 7 bases. The CDR3 extends over 15 amino acids. The V gene end was trimmed by 5 bases and the J gene end by 0 bases; junction bases not matched to a gene: 5. Germline CDR1 reads SGHTA; CDR2 reads FQGNSA. CDR3 coding DNA: TGTGCCAGCAGCCGAGCGGGGACTAGCACAGATACGCAGTATTTT. As protein: CASSRAGTSTDTQYF.

This clonotype was seen a handful of times. The chain is built from TRBV20-1 and TRBJ2-5; maybe TRBD1 (7 bases). Trimming cost V 5 bases and J 5 bases, with 15 bases left between them. Germline V gives CDR1 DFQATT, CDR2 SNEGSKA (reference sequence). This CDR3 region has 13 residues. DNA of the CDR3: TGCAGTGCTTTTCAGACAGGGAGGGAGACCCAGTACTTC. This translates into CSAFQTGRETQYF.

The V and J genes are TRBV20-1 and TRBJ2-3, with D maybe TRBD2 (6 bases). V was pared by 2 bases and J by 2 bases, with 14 bases between. Germline-derived CDR1 and CDR2 are DFQATT and SNEGSKA (reference sequence). The CDR3 is 15 residues long. CDR3 amino acids: CSARHPGEDTDTQYF. The CDR3 DNA reads TGCAGTGCTAGACACCCGGGGGAGGACACAGATACGCAGTATTTT.

The chain recombines TRBV4-1 with TRBJ2-5, with 10 bases fitting TRBD2. CDR1 MGHRA and CDR2 YSYEKL come from the germline V gene. V lost 3 bases to trimming and J lost 5 bases; unmatched junction nucleotides: 6. The CDR3 covers 15 residues. The CDR3 is CASSHGSSGGETQYF. The CDR3 nucleotides read TGCGCCAGCAGCCACGGTTCTAGCGGGGGCGAGACCCAGTACTTC.

About this clonotype itself: A much larger clone is a single base away; this may be a read error. The V gene is TRBV29-1, the J gene TRBJ2-5; D gene ambiguous. Per the germline V gene, CDR1 is SQVTM and CDR2 is ANQGSEA. The CDR3 extends over 14 amino acids. The CDR3 sequence: CSVDSQTKRKTRYF. The CDR3 DNA reads TGCAGCGTTGATAGCCAAACTAAGAGAAAGACCCGGTACTTC.

This clonotype was observed a few times. J is TRBJ2-7 and V is TRBV4-3; 7 bases line up with TRBD1. There are 16 residues in the CDR3. After removal of 1 base from V and 1 base from J, the junction contained 7 bases not matched to a gene. CDR1 and CDR2 (germline): LGHNA, YSLEER. CDR3 protein: CASSQGVTGNSYEQYF. CDR3 nucleotide sequence: TGCGCCAGCAGCCAAGGGGTGACAGGGAATTCCTACGAGCAGTACTTC.

On this clonotype: A much larger clone sits a single nucleotide away, making a read error possible. The chain carries TRBV6-5 and TRBJ2-5, with D maybe TRBD1 (6 bases). Trimming pared 6 bases from V and 3 bases from J, leaving 8 bases between. The CDR3 sequence is 12 residues long. Germline CDR1 and CDR2: MNHEY and SVGAGI. CDR3 sequence (DNA): TGTGCCAGCAGGAACAGGGAAGAGACCCAGTACTTC. Translation: CASRNREETQYF.

This rearrangement joins TRBV5-1 to TRBJ1-2, with D possibly being TRBD1 (6 bases). Trimming took off 3 bases at V and 0 bases at J, with 15 bases between the two ends. This CDR3 has 16 residues. Per germline, CDR1 SGHRS and CDR2 YFSETQ. The CDR3 loop reads CASSWAPDSSNYGYTF. DNA of the CDR3: TGCGCCAGCAGCTGGGCCCCGGACAGCTCTAACTATGGCTACACCTTC. The whole variable domain, filled in from reference TRBV5-1 and TRBJ1-2, reads KAGVTQTPRYLIKTRGQQVTLSCSPISGHRSVSWYQQTPGQGLQFLFEYFSETQRNKGNFPGRFSGRQFSNSRSEMNVSTLELGDSALYLCASSWAPDSSNYGYTFGSGTRLTVV.

This clonotype occurred a few times. CDR3 DNA: TGTGCCAGCAGTAGCGGGGGGGCCGGACGATACGAGCAGTACTTC. Protein product: CASSSGGAGRYEQYF. This sequence joins TRBV6-1 and TRBJ2-7, with 10 bases fitting TRBD2. CDR3 size: 15 residues. Looked up from germline, CDR1 is MNHNS and CDR2 is SASEGT. V shed 5 bases and J 4 bases; nucleotides not matched to a gene: 8.

The V call is TRBV7-2, the J call TRBJ2-5; D possibly corresponds to TRBD1 (6 bases). V lost 5 bases and J lost 4, with 20 bases in between. Germline V CDR1 and CDR2: SGHTA, FQGNSA. CDR3 length: 16 residues. The CDR3 is CASSTSSDSGRETQYF. CDR3 in DNA: TGTGCCAGCAGCACCTCCTCGGACAGCGGCAGAGAGACCCAGTACTTC. Filled out from reference TRBV7-2 and TRBJ2-5, the complete variable domain reads GAGVSQSPSNKVTEKGKDVELRCDPISGHTALYWYRQSLGQGLEFLIYFQGNSAPDKSGLPSDRFSAERTGGSVSTLTIQRTQQEDSAVYLCASSTSSDSGRETQYFGPGTRLLVL.

This clonotype was seen only a few times. CDR3 DNA: TGTGCCAGCAGCCCGTCCGGGTCTGGCGAGCAGTACTTC. As protein: CASSPSGSGEQYF. This chain connects TRBV12-1 to TRBJ2-7; TRBD2, the table's D call, was not compared with the DNA. TRBV12-1 is deemed a pseudogene. The CDR3 length is 13 residues.

The chain is built from TRBV27 and TRBJ2-4; 10 nucleotides line up with TRBD1. The J call may be faulty, since TRBJ2-5 better matches the DNA end. The CDR3 sequence is 16 residues long. Germline V gene sequence: CDR1 MNHEY, CDR2 SMNVEV (reference sequence). The chain's CDR3 is CASSSGTGAVQETQYF. For the CDR3, the DNA is TGTGCCAGCAGTTCCGGGACAGGGGCGGTCCAAGAGACCCAGTACTTC.

This clonotype was detected a few times. The chain's CDR3 is CASSLMRSETQYF. The CDR3 DNA reads TGCGCCAGCAGCTTGATGAGGTCAGAGACCCAGTACTTC. The rearrangement joins TRBV5-1 to TRBJ2-5; D remains unclear. Germline V gene sequence: CDR1 SGHRS, CDR2 YFSETQ. V was clipped by 1 base and J by 4 bases, with 8 bases between them. This CDR3 comprises 13 residues.

This clonotype was detected a few times. This chain connects TRBV6-6 to TRBJ1-2; tentatively, D is TRBD1 (5 bases). Germline assignment: CDR1 MNHNY and CDR2 SVGAGI (reference sequence). Deletions cut 5 bases from V and 2 bases from J, with 12 bases between. The CDR3 runs to 14 residues. CDR3 DNA: TGTGCCAGCAGTACCCGGGCAGGGAACTATGGCTACACCTTC. Its translation is CASSTRAGNYGYTF.

As to this clonotype: Relative to the germline gene, one junction end is altered; a read error may explain this. CDR3 in DNA: TGTGCCAGCAGCCCTTTGGACAGGGACACTGGAGCTTTCTTT. This encodes CASSPLDRDTGAFF. The gene calls are TRBV3-1 and TRBJ1-1; 8 nucleotides agree with TRBD1. Germline V CDR1 and CDR2: LGHDT, YNNKEL (reference sequence). The CDR3 has 14 amino acids.

The CDR3 DNA follows: TGTGCCAGCAGCCTCGGGTGGGGAAGGGGCAATGAGCAGTTCTTC. Translation: CASSLGWGRGNEQFF. The genes are TRBV28 and TRBJ2-1; tentative D call: TRBD1 (5 bases). The length of the CDR3 is 15 residues. Germline V gene data show CDR1 as MDHEN and CDR2 as SYDVKM. Trimming left V 6 bases short and J 6 bases short, with 18 bases between.